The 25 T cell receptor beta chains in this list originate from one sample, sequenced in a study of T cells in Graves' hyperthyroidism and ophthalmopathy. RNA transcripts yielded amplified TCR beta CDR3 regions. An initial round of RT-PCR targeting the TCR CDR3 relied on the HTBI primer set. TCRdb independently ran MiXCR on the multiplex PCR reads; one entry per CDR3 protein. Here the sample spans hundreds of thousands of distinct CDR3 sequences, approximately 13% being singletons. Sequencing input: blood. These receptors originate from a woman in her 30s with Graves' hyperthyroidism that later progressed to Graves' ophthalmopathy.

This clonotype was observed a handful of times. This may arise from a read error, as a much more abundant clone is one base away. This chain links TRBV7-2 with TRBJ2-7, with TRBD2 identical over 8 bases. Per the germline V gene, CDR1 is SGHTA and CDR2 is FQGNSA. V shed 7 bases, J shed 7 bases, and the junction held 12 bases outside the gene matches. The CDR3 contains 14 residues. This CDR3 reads CASTGAGVVNEQYF. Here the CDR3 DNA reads TGTGCCAGCACGGGAGCGGGAGTTGTAAATGAGCAGTACTTC.

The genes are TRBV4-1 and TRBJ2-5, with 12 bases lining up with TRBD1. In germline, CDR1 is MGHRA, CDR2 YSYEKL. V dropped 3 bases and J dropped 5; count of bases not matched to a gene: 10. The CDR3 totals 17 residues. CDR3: CASSHPPGQGAGETQYF. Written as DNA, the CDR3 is TGCGCCAGCAGCCATCCCCCGGGACAGGGGGCCGGGGAGACCCAGTACTTC.

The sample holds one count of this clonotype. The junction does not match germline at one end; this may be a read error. CDR3: CVSSGETQYF. The CDR3 DNA reads as TGTGTCAGCTCAGGGGAGACCCAGTACTTC. The chain combines TRBV18 with TRBJ2-5, with a possible D match to TRBD1 (5 bases). The germline CDR1 and CDR2 sequences are KGHSH and LQKENI. CDR3 length: 10 residues.

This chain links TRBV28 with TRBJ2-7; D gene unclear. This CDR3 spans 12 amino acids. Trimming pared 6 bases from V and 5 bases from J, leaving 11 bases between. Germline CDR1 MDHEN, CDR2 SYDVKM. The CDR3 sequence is CASRQSIHEQYF. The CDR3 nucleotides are TGTGCCAGCAGACAGAGCATCCACGAGCAGTACTTC.

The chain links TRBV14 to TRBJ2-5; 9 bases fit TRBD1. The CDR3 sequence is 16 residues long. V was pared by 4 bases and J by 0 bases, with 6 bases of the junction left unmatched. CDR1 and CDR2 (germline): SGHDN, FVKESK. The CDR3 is CASSPRTGANQETQYF. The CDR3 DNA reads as TGTGCCAGCAGCCCCCGGACAGGGGCTAACCAAGAGACCCAGTACTTC.

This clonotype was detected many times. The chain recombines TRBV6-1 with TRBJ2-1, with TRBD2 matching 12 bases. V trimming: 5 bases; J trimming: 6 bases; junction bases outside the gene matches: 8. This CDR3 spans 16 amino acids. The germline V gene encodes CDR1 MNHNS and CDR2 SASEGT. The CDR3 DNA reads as TGTGCCAGCAGTCACTCTAGCGGGAGGGGGTTCAATGAGCAGTTCTTC. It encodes CASSHSSGRGFNEQFF.

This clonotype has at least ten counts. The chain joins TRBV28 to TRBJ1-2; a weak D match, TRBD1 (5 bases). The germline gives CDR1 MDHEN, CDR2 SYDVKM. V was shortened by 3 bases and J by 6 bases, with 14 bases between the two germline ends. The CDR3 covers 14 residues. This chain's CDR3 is CASSFGAGSNGYTF. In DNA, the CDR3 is TGTGCCAGCAGTTTCGGGGCGGGGTCCAATGGCTACACCTTC.

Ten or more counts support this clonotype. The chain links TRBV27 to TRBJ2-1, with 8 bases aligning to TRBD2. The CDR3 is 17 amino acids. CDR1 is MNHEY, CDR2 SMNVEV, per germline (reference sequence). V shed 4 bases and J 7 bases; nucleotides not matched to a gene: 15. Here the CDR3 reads CASSSLGARLASNEQFF. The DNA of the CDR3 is TGTGCCAGCAGTTCCCTCGGGGCGAGACTAGCGTCAAATGAGCAGTTCTTC.

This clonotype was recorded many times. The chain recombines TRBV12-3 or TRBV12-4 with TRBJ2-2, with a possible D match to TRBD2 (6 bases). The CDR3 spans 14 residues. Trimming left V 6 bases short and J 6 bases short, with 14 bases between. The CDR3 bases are TGTGCCAGCAGCGGGGGTAGTCGAGCCGGGGAGCTGTTTTTT. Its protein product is CASSGGSRAGELFF.

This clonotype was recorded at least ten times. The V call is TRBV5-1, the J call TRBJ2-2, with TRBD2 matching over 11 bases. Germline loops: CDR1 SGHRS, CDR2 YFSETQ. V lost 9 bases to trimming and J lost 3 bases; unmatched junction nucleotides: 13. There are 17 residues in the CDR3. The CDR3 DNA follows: TGCGCCACCCCTCGAACTAGCGGGAGCGTGGACACCGGGGAGCTGTTTTTT. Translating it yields CATPRTSGSVDTGELFF.

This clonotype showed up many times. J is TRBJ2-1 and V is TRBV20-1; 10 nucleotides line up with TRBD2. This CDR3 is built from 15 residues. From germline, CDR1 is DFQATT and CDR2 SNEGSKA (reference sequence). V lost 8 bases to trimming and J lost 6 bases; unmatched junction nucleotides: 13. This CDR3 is CSSDLPAGGSNEQFF. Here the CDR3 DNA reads TGCAGTTCTGACCTCCCAGCGGGAGGGAGCAATGAGCAGTTCTTC.

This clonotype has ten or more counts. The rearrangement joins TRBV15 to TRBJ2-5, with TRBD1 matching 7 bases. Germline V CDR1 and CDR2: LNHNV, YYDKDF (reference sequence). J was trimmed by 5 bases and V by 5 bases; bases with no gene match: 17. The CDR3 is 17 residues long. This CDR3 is CATSRPGGKGGAETQYF. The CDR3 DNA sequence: TGTGCCACCAGCCGCCCTGGAGGTAAAGGGGGCGCGGAGACCCAGTACTTC.

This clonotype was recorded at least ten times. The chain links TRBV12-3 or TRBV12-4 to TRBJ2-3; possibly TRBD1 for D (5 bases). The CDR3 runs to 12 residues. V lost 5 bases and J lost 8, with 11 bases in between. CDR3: CASSQGGGTQYF. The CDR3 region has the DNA TGTGCCAGCAGTCAGGGTGGCGGTACGCAGTATTTT.

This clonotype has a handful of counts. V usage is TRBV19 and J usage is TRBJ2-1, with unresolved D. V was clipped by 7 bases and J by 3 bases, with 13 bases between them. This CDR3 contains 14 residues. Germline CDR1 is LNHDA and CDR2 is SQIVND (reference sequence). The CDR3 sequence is CASTPRDFYNEQFF. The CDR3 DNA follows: TGTGCCAGTACTCCCCGAGACTTCTACAATGAGCAGTTCTTC.

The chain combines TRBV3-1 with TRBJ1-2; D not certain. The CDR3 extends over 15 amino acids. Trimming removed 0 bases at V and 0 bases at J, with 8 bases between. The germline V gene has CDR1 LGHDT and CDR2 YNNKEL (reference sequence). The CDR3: CASSQEFPANYGYTF. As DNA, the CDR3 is TGTGCCAGCAGCCAAGAATTTCCAGCTAACTATGGCTACACCTTC.

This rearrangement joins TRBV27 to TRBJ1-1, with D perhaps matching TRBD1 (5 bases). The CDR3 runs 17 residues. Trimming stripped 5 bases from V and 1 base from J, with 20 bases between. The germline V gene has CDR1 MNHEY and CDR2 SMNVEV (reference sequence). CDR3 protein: CASSRLGWGLGNTEAFF. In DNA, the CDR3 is TGTGCCAGCAGTCGCCTTGGATGGGGCTTGGGGAACACTGAAGCTTTCTTT.

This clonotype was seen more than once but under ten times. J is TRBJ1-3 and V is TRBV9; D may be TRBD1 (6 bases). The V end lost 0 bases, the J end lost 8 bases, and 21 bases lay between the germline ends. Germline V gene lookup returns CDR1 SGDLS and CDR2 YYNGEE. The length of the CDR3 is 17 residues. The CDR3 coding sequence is TGTGCCAGCAGCGTAGGGGGGGCTCTCTCCCTGGAAGACACCATATATTTT. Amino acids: CASSVGGALSLEDTIYF.

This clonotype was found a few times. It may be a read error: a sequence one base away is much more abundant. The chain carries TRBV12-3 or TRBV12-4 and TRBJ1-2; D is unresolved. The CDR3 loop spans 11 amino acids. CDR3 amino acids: CVIVSFYGYTF. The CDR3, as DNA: TGTGTCATAGTCAGTTTCTATGGCTACACCTTC.

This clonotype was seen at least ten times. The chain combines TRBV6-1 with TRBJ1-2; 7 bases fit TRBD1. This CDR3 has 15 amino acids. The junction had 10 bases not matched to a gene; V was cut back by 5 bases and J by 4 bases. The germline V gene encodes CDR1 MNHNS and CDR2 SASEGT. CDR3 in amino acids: CASSQQGFEGYGYTF. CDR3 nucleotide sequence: TGTGCCAGCAGTCAACAGGGGTTCGAAGGCTATGGCTACACCTTC.

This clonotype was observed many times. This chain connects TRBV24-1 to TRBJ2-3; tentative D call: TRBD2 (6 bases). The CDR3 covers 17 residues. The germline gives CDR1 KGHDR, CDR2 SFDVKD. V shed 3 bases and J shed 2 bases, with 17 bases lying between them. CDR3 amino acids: CATSDGGLVIDTDTQYF. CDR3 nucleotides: TGTGCCACCAGTGATGGGGGACTCGTAATAGACACAGATACGCAGTATTTT.

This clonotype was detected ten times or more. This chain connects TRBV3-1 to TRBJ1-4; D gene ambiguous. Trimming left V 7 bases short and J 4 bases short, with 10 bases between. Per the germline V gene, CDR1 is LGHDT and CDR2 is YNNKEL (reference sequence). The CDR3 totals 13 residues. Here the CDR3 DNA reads TGTGCCAGCACCTTGACCAATAATGAAAAACTGTTTTTT. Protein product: CASTLTNNEKLFF.

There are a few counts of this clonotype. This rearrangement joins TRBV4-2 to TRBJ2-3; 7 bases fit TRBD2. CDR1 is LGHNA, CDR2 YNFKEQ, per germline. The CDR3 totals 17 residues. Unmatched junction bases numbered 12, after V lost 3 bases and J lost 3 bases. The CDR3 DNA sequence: TGTGCCAGCAGCCAGGCTACTAGCGCCGAAGTAACAGATACGCAGTATTTT. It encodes CASSQATSAEVTDTQYF.

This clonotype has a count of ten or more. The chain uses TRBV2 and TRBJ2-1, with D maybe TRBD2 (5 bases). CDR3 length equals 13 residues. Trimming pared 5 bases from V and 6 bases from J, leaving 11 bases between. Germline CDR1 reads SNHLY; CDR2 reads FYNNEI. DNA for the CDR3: TGTGCCAGCAGTCTTACGACTACCAATGAGCAGTTCTTC. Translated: CASSLTTTNEQFF. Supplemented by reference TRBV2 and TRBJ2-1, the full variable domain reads EPEVTQTPSHQVTQMGQEVILRCVPISNHLYFYWYRQILGQKVEFLVSFYNNEISEKSEIFDDQFSVERPDGSNFTLKIRSTKLEDSAMYFCASSLTTTNEQFFGPGTRLTVL.

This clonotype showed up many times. CDR3 loop: CAISESGGIGGYTF. For the CDR3, the DNA is TGTGCCATCAGTGAGTCAGGGGGCATTGGCGGCTACACCTTC. The chain links TRBV10-3 to TRBJ1-2; 7 bases map to TRBD1. V dropped 0 bases and J dropped 8; count of bases not matched to a gene: 6. The CDR3 is 14 residues long. The V gene's germline CDR1 is ENHRY and CDR2 SYGVKD.

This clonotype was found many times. The CDR3 DNA reads as TGCAGCGTTGAAGATTCCGCGGGAGGTAACGAGCAGTACTTC. Amino acids: CSVEDSAGGNEQYF. V is TRBV29-1 and J is TRBJ2-7, with 8 bases identical to TRBD2. Trimming at V came to 0 bases and at J to 5 bases, leaving 6 bases not matched to a gene. The CDR3 covers 14 residues. The germline gives CDR1 SQVTM, CDR2 ANQGSEA.